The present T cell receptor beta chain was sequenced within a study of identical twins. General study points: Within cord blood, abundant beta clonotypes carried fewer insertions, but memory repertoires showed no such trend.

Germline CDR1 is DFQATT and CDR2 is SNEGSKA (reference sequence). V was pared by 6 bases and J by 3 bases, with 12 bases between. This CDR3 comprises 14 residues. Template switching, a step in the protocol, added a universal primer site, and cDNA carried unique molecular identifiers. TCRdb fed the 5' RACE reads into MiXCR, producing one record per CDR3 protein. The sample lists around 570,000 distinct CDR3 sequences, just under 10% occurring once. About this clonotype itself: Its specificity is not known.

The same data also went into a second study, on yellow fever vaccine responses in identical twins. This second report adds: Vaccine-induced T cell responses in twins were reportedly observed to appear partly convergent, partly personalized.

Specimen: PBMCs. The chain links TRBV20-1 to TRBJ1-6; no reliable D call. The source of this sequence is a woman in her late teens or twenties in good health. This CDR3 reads CSAFQALYNSPLHF. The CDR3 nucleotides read TGCAGTGCCTTTCAGGCCCTCTATAATTCACCCCTCCACTTT.